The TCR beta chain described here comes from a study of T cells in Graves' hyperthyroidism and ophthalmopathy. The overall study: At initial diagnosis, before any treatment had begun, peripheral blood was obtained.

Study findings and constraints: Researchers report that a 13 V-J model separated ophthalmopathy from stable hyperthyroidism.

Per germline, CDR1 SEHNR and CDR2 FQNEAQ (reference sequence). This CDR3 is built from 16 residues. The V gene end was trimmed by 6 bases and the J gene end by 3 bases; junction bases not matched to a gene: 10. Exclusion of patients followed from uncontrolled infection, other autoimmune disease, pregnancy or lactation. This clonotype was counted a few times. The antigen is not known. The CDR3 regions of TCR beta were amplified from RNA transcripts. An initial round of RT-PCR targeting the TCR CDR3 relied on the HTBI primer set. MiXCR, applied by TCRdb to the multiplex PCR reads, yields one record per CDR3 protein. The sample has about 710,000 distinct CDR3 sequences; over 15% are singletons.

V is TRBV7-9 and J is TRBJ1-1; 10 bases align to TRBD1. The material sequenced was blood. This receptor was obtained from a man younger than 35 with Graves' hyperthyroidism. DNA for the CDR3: TGTGCCAGCAGGTACCGGACAGGGGGAAAGGACACTGAAGCTTTCTTT. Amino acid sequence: CASRYRTGGKDTEAFF. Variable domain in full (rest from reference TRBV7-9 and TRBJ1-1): DTGVSQNPRHKITKRGQNVTFRCDPISEHNRLYWYRQTLGQGPEFLTYFQNEAQLEKSRLLSDRFSAERPKGSFSTLEIQRTEQGDSAMYLCASRYRTGGKDTEAFFGQGTRLTVV.